Listed below are T cell receptor beta chains from one sample, sequenced in a study of T cell changes during pregnancy in multiple sclerosis. The repertoire was sequenced with immunoSEQ multiplex PCR; TCRdb's copy has only in-frame clones and lacks some. The sample holds tens of thousands of clones, 91% seen once. The source was peripheral blood, collected in the first trimester of pregnancy. These receptors were obtained from a female donor in good health, enrolled as a control in a pregnancy study. CDR3s include the opening cysteine and the closing phenylalanine or tryptophan. The D gene is left open where the match is weak. Size is stated for part of the rows, as once, few or many counts, or as a class when the clone is expanded.

length: 14; D: -; size: -; J: TRBJ1-2; V: TRBV9; DNA: TGTGCCAGCAGCGTTGCGACAGAAAACTATGGCTACACCTTC; CDR3: CASSVATENYGYTF
length: 13; D: -; size: -; J: TRBJ1-2; V: TRBV11-2; DNA: TGTGCCACCTCGGAGGGGCTGAACTATGGCTACACCTTC; CDR3: CATSEGLNYGYTF
length: 16; D: -; size: -; J: TRBJ2-6; V: TRBV4-3; DNA: TGCGCCAGCAGCCAAGTTCCGCGCTCTGGGGCCAACGTCCTGACTTTC; CDR3: CASSQVPRSGANVLTF
length: 14; D: -; size: -; J: TRBJ1-1; V: TRBV2; DNA: TGTGCCAGCAGCCCCCCCGTGAGGAACACTGAAGCTTTCTTT; CDR3: CASSPPVRNTEAFF
length: 17; D: TRBD1; size: -; J: TRBJ1-2; V: TRBV19; DNA: TGTGCCAGTAGTAGGAGGGACAGCTTAACCGCCTACTATGGCTACACCTTC; CDR3: CASSRRDSLTAYYGYTF
length: 15; D: -; size: few; J: TRBJ1-3; V: TRBV7-9; DNA: TGTGCCAGCAGCTTTATGGCTGTTTCTGGAAACACCATATATTTT; CDR3: CASSFMAVSGNTIYF
length: 15; D: TRBD1; size: -; J: TRBJ2-1; V: TRBV7-9; DNA: TGTGCCAGCAGCTTAGCGCAGGGGGCTGGAAATGAGCAGTTCTTC; CDR3: CASSLAQGAGNEQFF
length: 15; D: -; size: -; J: TRBJ2-7; V: TRBV27; DNA: TGTGCCAGCAGTTTTGGGTCAGGCCCCTTTTACGAGCAGTACTTC; CDR3: CASSFGSGPFYEQYF
length: 21; D: TRBD1; size: -; J: TRBJ1-1; V: TRBV13; DNA: TGTGCCAGCAGCGGTGTCCCAAAGACAGGGATCTCGATGGGTGAGAACACTGAAGCTTTCTTT; CDR3: CASSGVPKTGISMGENTEAFF
length: 16; D: TRBD1; size: -; J: TRBJ1-2; V: TRBV27; DNA: TGTGCCAGCAGCGTTAATCCGCTGGGACAGGCTGGTGGCTACACCTTC; CDR3: CASSVNPLGQAGGYTF
length: 17; D: TRBD1; size: once; J: TRBJ1-6; V: TRBV5-6; DNA: TGTGCCAGCAGGGACACAGGGGGGAGCTCCTATAATTCACCCCTCCACTTT; CDR3: CASRDTGGSSYNSPLHF
length: 17; D: TRBD1; size: -; J: TRBJ1-2; V: TRBV7-9; DNA: TGTGCCAGCAGCTTCCACCACAGGGGATCGGCTAACTATGGCTACACCTTC; CDR3: CASSFHHRGSANYGYTF
length: 17; D: -; size: -; J: TRBJ1-2; V: TRBV9; DNA: TGTGCCAGCACCCCTCGGGAAGGGTGGGGACTTACGGGTGGCTACACCTTC; CDR3: CASTPREGWGLTGGYTF
length: 13; D: -; size: -; J: TRBJ1-5; V: TRBV7-9; DNA: TGTGCCAGCACCCTTTCGAGCAATCAGCCCCAGCATTTT; CDR3: CASTLSSNQPQHF
length: 15; D: TRBD1; size: -; J: TRBJ1-1; V: TRBV6-5; DNA: TGTGCCAGCAGTTACTCCAGGGGGCTAGGCACTGAAGCTTTCTTT; CDR3: CASSYSRGLGTEAFF
length: 13; D: TRBD1; size: -; J: TRBJ2-7; V: TRBV28; DNA: TGTGCCAGCAGGACAGGGAAAGACTACGAGCAGTACTTC; CDR3: CASRTGKDYEQYF
length: 16; D: -; size: -; J: TRBJ2-3; V: TRBV19; DNA: TGTGCCAGTAGTATGAGAAGACACGGGGGCACAGATACGCAGTATTTT; CDR3: CASSMRRHGGTDTQYF